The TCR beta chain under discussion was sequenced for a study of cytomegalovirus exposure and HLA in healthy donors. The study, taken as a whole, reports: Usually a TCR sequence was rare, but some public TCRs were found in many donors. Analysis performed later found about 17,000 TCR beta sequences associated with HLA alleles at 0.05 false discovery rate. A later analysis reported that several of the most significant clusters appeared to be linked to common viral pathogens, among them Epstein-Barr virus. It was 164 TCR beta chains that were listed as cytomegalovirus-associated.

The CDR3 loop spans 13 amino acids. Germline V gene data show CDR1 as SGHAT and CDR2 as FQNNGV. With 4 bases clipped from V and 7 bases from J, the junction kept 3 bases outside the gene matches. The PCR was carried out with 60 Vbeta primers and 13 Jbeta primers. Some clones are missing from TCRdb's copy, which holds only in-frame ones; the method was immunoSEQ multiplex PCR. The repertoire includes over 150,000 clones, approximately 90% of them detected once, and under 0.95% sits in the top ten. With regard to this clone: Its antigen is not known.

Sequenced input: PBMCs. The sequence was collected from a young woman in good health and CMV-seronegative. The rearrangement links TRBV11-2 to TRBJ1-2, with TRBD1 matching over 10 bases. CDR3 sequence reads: CASSSGQGLGYTF. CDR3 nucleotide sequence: TGTGCCAGCAGCTCGGGACAGGGGCTTGGCTACACCTTC. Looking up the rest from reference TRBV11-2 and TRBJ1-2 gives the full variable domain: EAGVAQSPRYKIIEKRQSVAFWCNPISGHATLYWYQQILGQGPKLLIQFQNNGVVDDSQLPKDRFSAERLKGVDSTLKIQPAKLEDSAVYLCASSSGQGLGYTFGSGTRLTVV.